These 31 T cell receptor beta chains came from one sample sequenced in a study of cytomegalovirus exposure and HLA in healthy donors. It was with 60 Vbeta and 13 Jbeta primers that the PCR ran. Assay: immunoSEQ multiplex PCR; the TCRdb copy retains only in-frame clones and omits some. Among around 160,000 clones listed, around two thirds were seen once. The sequenced material came from PBMCs. Receptors were obtained from a man aged 50 to 59 in good health and CMV-seronegative.

This chain links TRBV25-1 with TRBJ2-7; maybe TRBD2 (6 bases). Trimming shortened V by 4 bases and J by 1 base, and 17 bases separated the two germline ends. Germline V gene data show CDR1 as MGHDK and CDR2 as SYGVNS. This CDR3 has 16 amino acids. The CDR3 region has the DNA TGTGCCAGCAGTGGGGCGGGATCATCTCGTTCCTACGAGCAGTACTTC. This gives the protein CASSGAGSSRSYEQYF.

The rearrangement uses TRBV27 and TRBJ2-7, with TRBD2 as a possible D gene (5 bases). CDR1 and CDR2 from the germline V gene are MNHEY and SMNVEV (reference sequence). Trimming took 6 bases from V and 1 from J, leaving 16 bases between them. This CDR3 has 15 amino acids. The CDR3 DNA reads TGTGCCAGCAGCCCGGGGTTGGACGTATCCTACGAGCAGTACTTC. Its protein product is CASSPGLDVSYEQYF.

This clone has a single count. CDR3 DNA: TGTGCCAGCAGCGCACAACTCGGGACAGGGGAGATCGGTGCTGAAAAACTGTTTTTT. Its protein product is CASSAQLGTGEIGAEKLFF. V is TRBV5-4 and J is TRBJ1-4; TRBD1 agrees at 10 bases. This CDR3 is built from 19 residues. Per germline, CDR1 SGHNT and CDR2 YYREEE (reference sequence). The trim removed 4 bases at V and 7 bases at J, leaving 19 bases unmatched.

The chain uses TRBV19 and TRBJ1-2, with 10 bases identical to TRBD1. V gave up 4 bases and J gave up 6 bases; unmatched junction bases: 11. The CDR3 runs 16 residues. The germline CDR1 and CDR2 sequences are LNHDA and SQIVND (reference sequence). DNA of the CDR3: TGTGCCAGTAGTAGCCGCTGGTCCGGGACAGGGGATGGCTACACCTTC. Translation: CASSSRWSGTGDGYTF.

This chain connects TRBV6-6 to TRBJ2-7, with 9 positions matching TRBD1. Looked up from germline, CDR1 is MNHNY and CDR2 is SVGAGI (reference sequence). The V gene end was trimmed by 2 bases and the J gene end by 2 bases; junction bases not matched to a gene: 4. The CDR3 extends over 15 amino acids. The CDR3 is CASSYQDRGPYEQYF. CDR3 sequence (DNA): TGTGCCAGCAGTTACCAGGACAGGGGTCCCTACGAGCAGTACTTC.

The V gene is TRBV7-6, the J gene TRBJ1-6, with TRBD1 as a possible D gene (6 bases). CDR3 length: 15 residues. CDR1 and CDR2 from the germline V gene are SGHVS and FNYEAQ. V was trimmed by 4 bases and J by 8 bases, leaving 15 bases between them. Written as DNA, the CDR3 is TGTGCCAGCAGCTCAGGGGAACGTTGGGATTCACCCCTCCACTTT. It encodes CASSSGERWDSPLHF.

In its sample, this clone was seen a few times. CDR3 protein: CASSPGSPLHF. The CDR3, as DNA: TGTGCCAGCAGCCCGGGATCACCCCTCCACTTT. The gene calls are TRBV6-6 and TRBJ1-6, with D unresolved. The CDR3 sequence is 11 residues long. Trimming left V 6 bases short and J 10 bases short, with 7 bases between. In germline, CDR1 is MNHNY, CDR2 SVGAGI (reference sequence).

Comment on this clone: This same CDR3 is encoded by further DNA sequences in the sample. This chain links TRBV5-1 with TRBJ2-1; 8 nucleotides agree with TRBD2. V was pared by 0 bases and J by 4 bases, with 3 bases of the junction left unmatched. In germline, CDR1 is SGHRS, CDR2 YFSETQ. This CDR3 comprises 15 residues. The CDR3 DNA reads TGCGCCAGCAGCTTGGAAGCGGGGGCGTACAATGAGCAGTTCTTC. Translated, it gives CASSLEAGAYNEQFF.

This clone was detected a few times. The rearrangement uses TRBV11-2 and TRBJ2-3; D unclear. CDR3 length: 15 amino acids. V was clipped by 4 bases and J by 0 bases, with 11 bases between them. The germline CDR1 and CDR2 sequences are SGHAT and FQNNGV. CDR3 nucleotide sequence: TGTGCCAGCAGCTCAAGGCAGGTTAGCACAGATACGCAGTATTTT. It yields the protein CASSSRQVSTDTQYF.

This clone was observed a handful of times. One end of the junction varies from germline; a read error may be responsible. The same CDR3 can be traced to other DNA sequences in this sample. The genes are TRBV5-1 and TRBJ2-1; D might be TRBD1 (5 bases). The CDR3 runs to 16 residues. The V gene's germline CDR1 is SGHRS and CDR2 YFSETQ. CDR3 residues: CASSSQGAGSSGEQFF. The CDR3 nucleotides read TGCGCCAGCAGCTCACAAGGGGCAGGTTCGTCTGGTGAGCAATTCTTC.

Here the CDR3 DNA reads TGCGCCAGCAACGCCGGACAGGGTGGCTACGAGCAGTACTTC. This translates into CASNAGQGGYEQYF. The chain employs TRBV5-1 and TRBJ2-7, with 8 positions matching TRBD1. V shed 6 bases and J 3 bases; nucleotides not matched to a gene: 8. The CDR3 is made up of 14 amino acids. Germline CDR1 and CDR2: SGHRS and YFSETQ.

This clone was seen a handful of times. The chain links TRBV13 to TRBJ1-2; the D is unclear. The CDR3 runs 13 residues. The V and J ends lost 5 bases and 7 bases respectively, with 14 bases between them. Germline V CDR1 and CDR2: PRHDT, FYEKMQ (reference sequence). CDR3 residues: CASSPRASSGYTF. CDR3 in DNA: TGTGCCAGCAGCCCGAGGGCCTCATCTGGCTACACCTTC. Variable domain in full (rest from reference TRBV13 and TRBJ1-2): AAGVIQSPRHLIKEKRETATLKCYPIPRHDTVYWYQQGPGQDPQFLISFYEKMQSDKGSIPDRFSAQQFSDYHSELNMSSLELGDSALYFCASSPRASSGYTFGSGTRLTVV.

The CDR3 is CASSSRLAGETGSNEQFF. For the CDR3, the DNA is TGTGCCAGCAGCTCAAGACTAGCGGGGGAAACGGGGTCCAATGAGCAGTTCTTC. The chain joins TRBV11-2 to TRBJ2-1; 12 bases map to TRBD2. Trimming took 4 bases from V and 6 from J; bases not matched to a gene: 13. Germline CDR1 SGHAT, CDR2 FQNNGV. The CDR3 is 18 amino acids.

The chain uses TRBV7-2 and TRBJ2-4; D is perhaps TRBD2 (6 bases). V lost 5 bases, J lost 6 bases, and 14 bases lay in between. Germline CDR1 reads SGHTA; CDR2 reads FQGNSA. The CDR3 covers 14 residues. The CDR3 protein is CASSLTAEGNIQYF. The CDR3 bases are TGTGCCAGCAGCCTAACAGCGGAGGGAAACATTCAGTACTTC. Full variable domain (outside the CDR3, taken from reference TRBV7-2 and TRBJ2-4): GAGVSQSPSNKVTEKGKDVELRCDPISGHTALYWYRQSLGQGLEFLIYFQGNSAPDKSGLPSDRFSAERTGGSVSTLTIQRTQQEDSAVYLCASSLTAEGNIQYFGAGTRLSVL.

This sequence joins TRBV19 and TRBJ1-5; 8 nucleotides match TRBD1. Unmatched junction bases numbered 2, after V lost 2 bases and J lost 5 bases. The CDR3 extends over 14 amino acids. Germline CDR1 and CDR2: LNHDA and SQIVND (reference sequence). This CDR3 reads CASSITGGDQPQHF. CDR3 DNA: TGTGCCAGTAGTATAACAGGGGGTGATCAGCCCCAGCATTTT. The whole variable domain, remainder taken from reference TRBV19 and TRBJ1-5, is DGGITQSPKYLFRKEGQNVTLSCEQNLNHDAMYWYRQDPGQGLRLIYYSQIVNDFQKGDIAEGYSVSREKKESFPLTVTSAQKNPTAFYLCASSITGGDQPQHFGDGTRLSIL.

The CDR3 protein is CASSIVAGTGAYEQYF. CDR3 nucleotide sequence: TGTGCCAGTAGTATAGTCGCCGGGACAGGGGCCTACGAGCAGTACTTC. The genes are TRBV19 and TRBJ2-7; 10 bases are a match to TRBD1. Germline-derived CDR1 and CDR2 are LNHDA and SQIVND (reference sequence). The trim removed 1 base at V and 2 bases at J, leaving 5 bases unmatched. There are 16 residues in the CDR3.

The V and J genes are TRBV11-2 and TRBJ2-3; D is possibly TRBD1 (6 bases). The V end lost 5 bases, the J end lost 2 bases, and 11 bases lay between the germline ends. CDR3 length equals 14 residues. CDR1 is SGHAT and CDR2 is FQNNGV in the germline V gene. CDR3 nucleotide sequence: TGTGCCAGCAGCATCGGGACACACACAGATACGCAGTATTTT. This translates into CASSIGTHTDTQYF. Using reference TRBV11-2 and TRBJ2-3 for the parts outside the CDR3, the full variable domain is EAGVAQSPRYKIIEKRQSVAFWCNPISGHATLYWYQQILGQGPKLLIQFQNNGVVDDSQLPKDRFSAERLKGVDSTLKIQPAKLEDSAVYLCASSIGTHTDTQYFGPGTRLTVL.

The chain couples TRBV7-2 to TRBJ1-2; tentatively, D is TRBD1 (6 bases). This CDR3 has 15 amino acids. Germline CDR1 and CDR2: SGHTA and FQGNSA. Deletions cut 5 bases from V and 4 bases from J, with 17 bases between. Here the CDR3 DNA reads TGTGCCAGCAGCAAGGGGGGGGAACGCGGCTATGGCTACACCTTC. As protein: CASSKGGERGYGYTF.

This clone was observed once. CDR3 DNA sequence: TGTGCCAGCAGTCAAAACTCGGACAGAAATGAAGCTTTCTTT. It translates to CASSQNSDRNEAFF. The chain employs TRBV6-6 and TRBJ1-1, with D perhaps TRBD1 (6 bases). CDR1 MNHNY and CDR2 SVGAGI come from the germline V gene (reference sequence). Trimming cost V 5 bases and J 7 bases, with 17 bases left between them. This CDR3 has 14 residues.

The chain joins TRBV28 to TRBJ1-3; weak D call: TRBD1 (5 bases). This CDR3 region has 13 residues. V lost 8 bases and J lost 0, with 8 bases in between. Germline V gene lookup returns CDR1 MDHEN and CDR2 SYDVKM. The CDR3 protein is CASGASSGNTIYF. The CDR3 region has the DNA TGTGCCAGCGGGGCCAGCTCTGGAAACACCATATATTTT.

The rearrangement links TRBV18 to TRBJ2-4; 7 positions match TRBD1. Trimming removed 3 bases from V and 6 bases from J; junction bases left unmatched: 11. The CDR3 contains 16 residues. Per germline, CDR1 KGHSH and CDR2 LQKENI. CDR3 sequence reads: CASSPYRDRAGNIQYF. CDR3 coding DNA: TGTGCCAGCTCACCCTACCGAGACAGGGCGGGAAACATTCAGTACTTC.

Worth noting for this clone: This specimen includes other DNA sequences encoding the same CDR3. The chain uses TRBV20-1 and TRBJ2-5, with TRBD2 as a possible D gene (5 bases). The CDR3 covers 11 residues. The V end lost 3 bases, the J end lost 8 bases, and 10 bases lay between the germline ends. Germline CDR1 DFQATT, CDR2 SNEGSKA (reference sequence). CDR3 sequence (DNA): TGCAGTGCTAGGGCCCGGGAAACCCAGTACTTC. It codes for CSARARETQYF.

The CDR3 reads CASSGQGVPEQYF. Written as DNA, the CDR3 is TGTGCCAGCAGTGGACAGGGGGTTCCCGAGCAGTACTTC. This chain connects TRBV2 to TRBJ2-7; 9 positions match TRBD1. J was trimmed by 6 bases and V by 4 bases; bases with no gene match: 4. In germline, CDR1 is SNHLY, CDR2 FYNNEI. The CDR3 consists of 13 residues.

This clone was seen once. The rearrangement uses TRBV7-2 and TRBJ2-3; 8 bases map to TRBD1. Germline lookup yields CDR1 SGHTA and CDR2 FQGNSA. The V segment lost 4 bases and the J segment 6 bases; nucleotides outside the gene matches: 6. The CDR3 contains 14 residues. CDR3 sequence (DNA): TGTGCCAGCAGCTCCGGACAGGGAATGGATACGCAGTATTTT. Residues: CASSSGQGMDTQYF.

The genes are TRBV27 and TRBJ1-2, with TRBD1 as a possible D gene (5 bases). Germline lookup yields CDR1 MNHEY and CDR2 SMNVEV (reference sequence). The germline V and J ends were trimmed by 5 bases and 2 bases, with 12 bases remaining between them. CDR3 length: 14 residues. The CDR3 protein is CASSLNDRNYGYTF. As DNA, the CDR3 is TGTGCCAGCAGTCTCAACGACAGAAACTATGGCTACACCTTC.

The rearrangement joins TRBV18 to TRBJ1-1, with 9 positions matching TRBD1. Germline V CDR1 and CDR2: KGHSH, LQKENI. J lost 1 base, V lost 4 bases, and 1 base had no gene match. CDR3 length: 14 amino acids. CDR3 coding DNA: TGTGCCAGCTCACGGGACAGGGCGAACACTGAAGCTTTCTTT. Amino acids: CASSRDRANTEAFF.

The rearrangement links TRBV14 to TRBJ1-1; D is unclear. Between the trimmed V and J ends, which lost 3 bases and 0 bases, there was a span of 11 bases. This CDR3 is 15 amino acids long. Germline values: CDR1 SGHDN, CDR2 FVKESK. The CDR3 DNA follows: TGTGCCAGCAGCCAGGGTGACATACTGAACACTGAAGCTTTCTTT. Protein: CASSQGDILNTEAFF. Looking up the rest from reference TRBV14 and TRBJ1-1 gives the full variable domain: EAGVTQFPSHSVIEKGQTVTLRCDPISGHDNLYWYRRVMGKEIKFLLHFVKESKQDESGMPNNRFLAERTGGTYSTLKVQPAELEDSGVYFCASSQGDILNTEAFFGQGTRLTVV.

This clone was picked up a small number of times. This chain connects TRBV23-1 to TRBJ2-2; D is undetermined. TRBV23-1 is given ORF status, its function remaining uncertain. V lost 3 bases to trimming and J lost 8 bases, with 19 bases between them. The CDR3 is made up of 16 amino acids. The CDR3 reads CASSHASGQPSGELFF. The CDR3 DNA reads as TGCGCCAGCAGTCACGCCTCTGGGCAGCCCTCAGGGGAGCTGTTTTTT.

CDR3 coding DNA: TGCGCCAGCAGCTTAAGGGCTAGCGGGGGGGCAGCTACCAACGAGCAGTACTTC. Its protein is CASSLRASGGAATNEQYF. The chain couples TRBV5-1 to TRBJ2-7; 12 positions agree with TRBD2. Germline CDR1 reads SGHRS; CDR2 reads YFSETQ. Trimming cost V 2 bases and J 5 bases; bases outside gene matches: 14. This CDR3 is built from 18 residues.

The V and J genes are TRBV2 and TRBJ2-7; tentative D call: TRBD1 (5 bases). Trimming stripped 5 bases from V and 3 bases from J, with 8 bases between. Looked up from germline, CDR1 is SNHLY and CDR2 is FYNNEI. The CDR3 length is 12 residues. CDR3 loop: CASSWQGYEQYF. As DNA, the CDR3 is TGTGCCAGCAGTTGGCAGGGCTACGAGCAGTACTTC.

This clone was observed a few times. The chain uses TRBV7-2 and TRBJ1-2; D is uncertain. Per the germline V gene, CDR1 is SGHTA and CDR2 is FQGNSA. Trimming shortened V by 5 bases and J by 4 bases, and 14 bases separated the two germline ends. The CDR3 runs 14 residues. DNA for the CDR3: TGTGCCAGCAGCATATCACCGGTCCCCTATGGCTACACCTTC. The encoded protein is CASSISPVPYGYTF.